Below, 10 T cell receptor beta chains from the same sample are listed, as sequenced in a study of shared clonotypes between healthy human individuals. Naive CD8 cells lacked CD45RO, underwent positive selection for CCR7 and left out terminally differentiated effector memory CD45RA+ cells. Sequencing was performed with immunoSEQ multiplex PCR; in TCRdb, only in-frame clones are kept and a portion is missing. Among roughly 2,000,000 clones, about 95% were seen once, and the ten largest hold around 1.2%. Sequenced: naive CD8+ T cells sorted from blood. These receptors originate from a man younger than 35 in good health.

V gene TRBV10-1 combines with J gene TRBJ2-5; D unresolved. This CDR3 has 11 residues. Trimming took off 7 bases at V and 5 bases at J, with 8 bases between the two ends. Germline lookup yields CDR1 WNHNN and CDR2 SYGVQD (reference sequence). The CDR3 protein is CASIRSETQYF. The CDR3 bases are TGCGCCAGCATCCGATCGGAGACCCAGTACTTC.

The chain recombines TRBV2 with TRBJ2-7; 11 bases line up with TRBD2. Per the germline V gene, CDR1 is SNHLY and CDR2 is FYNNEI. The CDR3 loop spans 18 amino acids. V shed 6 bases, J shed 1 base, and the junction held 14 bases outside the gene matches. The CDR3 DNA sequence: TGTGCCAGCAGAACCGGGACTAGCGGAAACCACGGATCCTACGAGCAGTACTTC. Residues: CASRTGTSGNHGSYEQYF.

The chain couples TRBV30 to TRBJ2-5; 13 bases are shared with TRBD2. V shed 0 bases and J 5 bases; nucleotides not matched to a gene: 6. Germline values: CDR1 GTSNPN, CDR2 SVGIG (reference sequence). The CDR3 has 16 amino acids. CDR3 residues: CAWSVGTSGIGETQYF. DNA of the CDR3: TGTGCCTGGAGTGTCGGGACTAGCGGGATAGGGGAGACCCAGTACTTC.

Concerning this clone: At one boundary the junction diverges from the germline segment, which might be a read error. This chain uses TRBV4-3 with TRBJ1-2; possibly TRBD1 for D (5 bases). Germline CDR1 is LGHNA and CDR2 is YSLEER. The CDR3 totals 17 residues. This chain's CDR3 is CASNQDYIDSQPSGYTF. CDR3 in DNA: TGCGCCAGCAACCAAGATTATATTGACAGCCAGCCGAGTGGCTACACCTTC.

The V gene is TRBV5-4, the J gene TRBJ2-2; 8 bases are shared with TRBD2. The CDR3 runs to 16 residues. Germline assignment: CDR1 SGHNT and CDR2 YYREEE (reference sequence). Unmatched junction bases numbered 5, after V lost 4 bases and J lost 0 bases. CDR3 DNA sequence: TGTGCCAGCAGCGGTTTAGCGGGGACGAACACCGGGGAGCTGTTTTTT. The encoded protein is CASSGLAGTNTGELFF.

The rearrangement joins TRBV5-6 to TRBJ2-5; maybe TRBD2 (7 bases). Trimming pared 4 bases from V and 4 bases from J, leaving 20 bases between. Germline V gene sequence: CDR1 SGHDT, CDR2 YYEEEE. The CDR3 spans 16 residues. CDR3 coding DNA: TGTGCCAGCAGCCATGAGGGGGGGACGCATCGAGAGACCCAGTACTTC. Translated: CASSHEGGTHRETQYF. The full variable domain, in which reference TRBV5-6 and TRBJ2-5 provide the parts outside the CDR3, is DAGVTQSPTHLIKTRGQQVTLRCSPKSGHDTVSWYQQALGQGPQFIFQYYEEEERQRGNFPDRFSGHQFPNYSSELNVNALLLGDSALYLCASSHEGGTHRETQYFGPGTRLLVL.

V and J are TRBV4-3 and TRBJ2-1; no firm D call. V dropped 0 bases and J dropped 5 bases, with 8 bases sitting between them. CDR1 is LGHNA, CDR2 YSLEER, per germline. This CDR3 is 14 amino acids long. The CDR3 spells CASSQDLEDNEQFF. The CDR3 DNA sequence: TGCGCCAGCAGCCAAGATTTGGAAGACAATGAGCAGTTCTTC.

V is TRBV28 and J is TRBJ2-7, with D maybe TRBD1 (6 bases). Between the trimmed V and J ends, which lost 4 bases and 3 bases, there was a span of 19 bases. Germline loops: CDR1 MDHEN, CDR2 SYDVKM. This CDR3 is built from 16 residues. The DNA of the CDR3 is TGTGCCAGCAGTTCGCCCCGGGACACACATAGCTACGAGCAGTACTTC. The encoded protein is CASSSPRDTHSYEQYF.

The gene calls are TRBV4-1 and TRBJ2-7, with D perhaps matching TRBD2 (7 bases). This CDR3 comprises 15 residues. Trimming shortened V by 4 bases and J by 2 bases, and 15 bases separated the two germline ends. Germline V lookup: CDR1 MGHRA, CDR2 YSYEKL. CDR3 nucleotides: TGCGCCAGCAGCCCCCTGGGGGGGCCCCCCTACGAGCAGTACTTC. It is translated as CASSPLGGPPYEQYF.

This clone was seen just once. V usage is TRBV11-2 and J usage is TRBJ1-1; D not resolved. Germline CDR1 and CDR2: SGHAT and FQNNGV. Trimming shortened V by 0 bases and J by 0 bases, and 5 bases separated the two germline ends. The CDR3 length is 14 residues. CDR3 amino acids: CASSLERMNTEAFF. CDR3 bases: TGTGCCAGCAGCTTAGAACGGATGAACACTGAAGCTTTCTTT.